The 14 T cell receptor beta chains reported below all come from one sample, sequenced in a study of blood T cell repertoires in COVID-19. Method: immunoSEQ multiplex PCR; TCRdb's copy keeps in-frame clones and lacks some. Of 200,000 to 300,000 clones in the sample, roughly 79% were seen once. The sample comprised peripheral blood. These receptors were obtained from a woman aged 80 or older with COVID-19, enrolled during active disease.

The genes are TRBV19 and TRBJ2-3; D gene ambiguous. The V end lost 4 bases, the J end lost 0 bases, and 11 bases lay between the germline ends. Germline V CDR1 and CDR2: LNHDA, SQIVND (reference sequence). The CDR3 consists of 15 residues. In DNA, the CDR3 is TGTGCCAGTAGTACCGGGTCGGGTAGCACAGATACGCAGTATTTT. Protein: CASSTGSGSTDTQYF.

J is TRBJ2-7 and V is TRBV5-4, with D possibly being TRBD1 (6 bases). This CDR3 is built from 14 residues. The germline V and J ends were trimmed by 5 bases and 1 base, with 13 bases remaining between them. Germline assignment: CDR1 SGHNT and CDR2 YYREEE (reference sequence). The CDR3 DNA reads TGTGCCAGCAGAGAAGGGGGACGTTCCTACGAGCAGTACTTC. This encodes CASREGGRSYEQYF.

V is TRBV5-1 and J is TRBJ2-6, with a weak D call TRBD1 (5 bases). Germline assignment: CDR1 SGHRS and CDR2 YFSETQ. The CDR3 extends over 16 amino acids. V gave up 6 bases and J gave up 3 bases, with 16 bases separating them. This chain's CDR3 is CASTSIGAGGANVLTF. CDR3 nucleotide sequence: TGCGCCAGCACGTCGATAGGGGCTGGTGGGGCCAACGTCCTGACTTTC.

Turning to this clone: This CDR3 is also generated by other DNA sequences in the sample. V gene TRBV6-5 combines with J gene TRBJ1-5, with TRBD1 identical over 7 bases. V was pared by 6 bases and J by 4 bases, with 3 bases of the junction left unmatched. The CDR3 sequence is 13 residues long. Germline loops: CDR1 MNHEY, CDR2 SVGAGI. CDR3 in amino acids: CASRTGDNQPQHF. CDR3 coding DNA: TGTGCCAGCAGAACAGGGGATAATCAGCCCCAGCATTTT.

V gene TRBV9 combines with J gene TRBJ2-2, with 13 bases aligning to TRBD2. Per the germline V gene, CDR1 is SGDLS and CDR2 is YYNGEE. The CDR3 contains 15 residues. Trimming cost V 5 bases and J 7 bases; bases outside gene matches: 5. CDR3 sequence (DNA): TGTGCCAGCAGTACTAGCGGGAGGGGCGGCGGGGAGCTGTTTTTT. Residues: CASSTSGRGGGELFF.

This clone has a handful of counts. J is TRBJ1-6 and V is TRBV5-1, with a weak D call TRBD1 (6 bases). CDR3 size: 13 residues. V lost 4 bases to trimming and J lost 7 bases, with 9 bases between them. Germline V gene sequence: CDR1 SGHRS, CDR2 YFSETQ. The CDR3 coding sequence is TGCGCCAGCAGCCTTGGGACAAATTCACCCCTCCACTTT. It is translated as CASSLGTNSPLHF.

J is TRBJ1-2 and V is TRBV7-9; D is unclear. The CDR3 sequence is 10 residues long. The germline CDR1 and CDR2 sequences are SEHNR and FQNEAQ (reference sequence). Between the trimmed V and J ends, which lost 3 bases and 10 bases, there was a span of 6 bases. CDR3 sequence: CASSLEDYTF. CDR3 coding DNA: TGTGCCAGCAGCTTGGAGGACTACACCTTC.

The chain combines TRBV18 with TRBJ1-3; tentatively, D is TRBD1 (6 bases). This CDR3 has 16 residues. Trimming pared 1 base from V and 0 bases from J, leaving 10 bases between. The germline gives CDR1 KGHSH, CDR2 LQKENI. The CDR3 loop reads CASSPRQDPSGNTIYF. The CDR3 DNA sequence: TGTGCCAGCTCACCACGACAGGACCCCTCTGGAAACACCATATATTTT.

V and J are TRBV5-1 and TRBJ2-1; D call uncertain. There are 15 residues in the CDR3. CDR1 and CDR2 from the germline V gene are SGHRS and YFSETQ. Trimming took off 0 bases at V and 0 bases at J, with 7 bases between the two ends. CDR3 DNA: TGCGCCAGCAGCTTGGTTTGGAGCTCCTACAATGAGCAGTTCTTC. Translation: CASSLVWSSYNEQFF. Using reference TRBV5-1 and TRBJ2-1 for the parts outside the CDR3, the full variable domain is KAGVTQTPRYLIKTRGQQVTLSCSPISGHRSVSWYQQTPGQGLQFLFEYFSETQRNKGNFPGRFSGRQFSNSRSEMNVSTLELGDSALYLCASSLVWSSYNEQFFGPGTRLTVL.

The chain has TRBV19 and TRBJ2-3, with 7 bases identical to TRBD1. The germline gives CDR1 LNHDA, CDR2 SQIVND (reference sequence). The CDR3 runs to 17 residues. The V segment lost 4 bases and the J segment 0 bases; nucleotides outside the gene matches: 10. As DNA, the CDR3 is TGTGCCAGTAGTAGCTGGACAGGCCACCCTAGCACAGATACGCAGTATTTT. As protein: CASSSWTGHPSTDTQYF. Using reference TRBV19 and TRBJ2-3 for the parts outside the CDR3, the full variable domain is DGGITQSPKYLFRKEGQNVTLSCEQNLNHDAMYWYRQDPGQGLRLIYYSQIVNDFQKGDIAEGYSVSREKKESFPLTVTSAQKNPTAFYLCASSSWTGHPSTDTQYFGPGTRLTVL.

This clone has just one count. The chain joins TRBV19 to TRBJ1-6; the D gene is possibly TRBD1 (6 bases). The CDR3 runs to 15 residues. V was clipped by 6 bases and J by 8 bases, with 17 bases between them. Per germline, CDR1 LNHDA and CDR2 SQIVND (reference sequence). The CDR3: CASSRDNRQDSPLHF. The CDR3 nucleotides read TGTGCCAGTAGCCGGGACAACCGGCAGGATTCACCCCTCCACTTT.

The CDR3 loop is CANWAGGHYGYTF. CDR3 nucleotide sequence: TGTGCCAACTGGGCGGGGGGCCACTATGGCTACACCTTC. The chain uses TRBV10-3 and TRBJ1-2; D perhaps matches TRBD1 (6 bases). The germline V gene encodes CDR1 ENHRY and CDR2 SYGVKD. CDR3 length equals 13 residues. Trimming removed 10 bases from V and 3 bases from J, with 15 bases in between.

The chain uses TRBV3-1 (or the pseudogene TRBV3-2) and TRBJ1-2, with 11 bases identical to TRBD1. This CDR3 region has 16 residues. Germline CDR1 LGHDT, CDR2 YNNKEL (reference sequence). The V and J ends lost 1 base and 7 bases, in that order; junction bases with no gene match: 8. The CDR3 DNA follows: TGTGCCAGCAGCCAAGCCGGGGGACAGGGGGTAATTGGCTACACCTTC. This gives the protein CASSQAGGQGVIGYTF.

The chain uses TRBV28 and TRBJ2-3; 12 bases agree with TRBD2. The CDR3 loop spans 15 amino acids. The junction had 5 bases not matched to a gene; V was cut back by 6 bases and J by 4 bases. Germline CDR1 and CDR2: MDHEN and SYDVKM. As DNA, the CDR3 is TGTGCCAGCAGCCCCCGACTAGCGGGGGCAGATACGCAGTATTTT. It is translated as CASSPRLAGADTQYF.